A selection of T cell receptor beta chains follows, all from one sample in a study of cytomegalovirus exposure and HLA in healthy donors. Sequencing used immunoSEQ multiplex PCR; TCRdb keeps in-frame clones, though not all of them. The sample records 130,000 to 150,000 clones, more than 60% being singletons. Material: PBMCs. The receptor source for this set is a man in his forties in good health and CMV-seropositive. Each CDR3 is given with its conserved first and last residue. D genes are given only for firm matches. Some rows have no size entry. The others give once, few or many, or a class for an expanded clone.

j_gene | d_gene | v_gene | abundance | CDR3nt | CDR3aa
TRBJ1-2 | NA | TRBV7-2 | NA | TGTGCCAGCAGCTCCGGACAGAACTATGGCTACACCTTC | CASSSGQNYGYTF
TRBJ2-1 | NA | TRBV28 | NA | TGTGCCAGCACGGGCGGGATTCGTGCGGGTGAGCAGTTCTTC | CASTGGIRAGEQFF
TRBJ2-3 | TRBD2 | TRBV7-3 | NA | TGTGCCAGCAGCTTACTAGCGGGACTAAGCACAGATACGCAGTATTTT | CASSLLAGLSTDTQYF
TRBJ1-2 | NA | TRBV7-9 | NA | TGTGCCAGCAGCTACCTCTCTCCACAGGATCCCAACTATGGCTACACCTTC | CASSYLSPQDPNYGYTF
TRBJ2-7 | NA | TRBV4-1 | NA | TGCGCCAGCAGCCAAGTGCCCCGACTAGAAGAGATCTCCTACGAGCAGTACTTC | CASSQVPRLEEISYEQYF
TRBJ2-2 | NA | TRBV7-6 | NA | TGTGCCAGCAGCCCGCGTCCCGGGGAGCTGTTTTTT | CASSPRPGELFF
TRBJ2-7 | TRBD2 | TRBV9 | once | TGTGCCAGCAGCGTAGGGACTAGCTCATCCTACGAGCAGTACTTC | CASSVGTSSSYEQYF
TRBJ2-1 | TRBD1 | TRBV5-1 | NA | TGCGCCAGCAGCCCCCGGACAGGGAGCCGCAATGAGCAGTTCTTC | CASSPRTGSRNEQFF
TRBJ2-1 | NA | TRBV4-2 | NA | TGTGCCAGCAGCCAAGATCGGTTCAATGAGCAGTTCTTC | CASSQDRFNEQFF
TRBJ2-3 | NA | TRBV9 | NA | TGTGCCAGCAGCGATGGACTAACAGATACGCAGTATTTT | CASSDGLTDTQYF
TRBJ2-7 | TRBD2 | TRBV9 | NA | TGTGCCAGCAGCGCAGACGGGGGGAGCGGCTACGAGCAGTACTTC | CASSADGGSGYEQYF
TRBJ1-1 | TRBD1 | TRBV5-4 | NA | TGTGCCAGCAGCTCCCGGGACAGAAACACTGAAGCTTTCTTT | CASSSRDRNTEAFF
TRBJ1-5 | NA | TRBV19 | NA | TGTGCCAGTAGGACGACAGTGTATAGCAATCAGCCCCAGCATTTT | CASRTTVYSNQPQHF
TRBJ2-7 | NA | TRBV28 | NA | TGTGCCAGCAGTTCCCTCTACGAGCAGTACTTC | CASSSLYEQYF
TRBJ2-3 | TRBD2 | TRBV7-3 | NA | TGTGCCAGCAGTCGTACTAGCGGGAGGGCTAGCACAGATACGCAGTATTTT | CASSRTSGRASTDTQYF
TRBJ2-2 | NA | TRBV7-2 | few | TGTGCCAGCAGCTCCCCCCCTTTGCGCTCCACCGGGGAGCTGTTTTTT | CASSSPPLRSTGELFF
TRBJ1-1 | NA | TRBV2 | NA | TGTGCCAGCAGTGTGAGACAGGAGACTGAAGCTTTCTTT | CASSVRQETEAFF
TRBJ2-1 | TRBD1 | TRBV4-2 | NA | TGTGCCAGCAGCCCCCGGGACAGCAGCGATGAGCAGTTCTTC | CASSPRDSSDEQFF
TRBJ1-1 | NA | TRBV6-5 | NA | TGTGCCAGCAGCCTACTCAGGGGCGAAACTGAAGCTTTCTTT | CASSLLRGETEAFF
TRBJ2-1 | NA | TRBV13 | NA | TGTGCCAGCAGCCTCTATCTCTACTATAGGAACAATGAGCAGTTCTTC | CASSLYLYYRNNEQFF
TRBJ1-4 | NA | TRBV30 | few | TGTGCCTGGAGTGAGACAGTTGAAAAACTGTTTTTT | CAWSETVEKLFF
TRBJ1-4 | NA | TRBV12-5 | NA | TGTGCTAGTGGACTAGATATTAAAGAGGAAAAACTGTTTTTT | CASGLDIKEEKLFF
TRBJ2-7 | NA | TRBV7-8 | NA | TGTGCCAGCAGCCAGGGGGAGGTCAACGAGCAGTACTTC | CASSQGEVNEQYF
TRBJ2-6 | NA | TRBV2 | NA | TGTGCCAGCAGTCCCACAGGCCCTGGGGCCAACGTCCTGACTTTC | CASSPTGPGANVLTF
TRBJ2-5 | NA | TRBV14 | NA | TGTGCCAGCAGCCAAGGGTCAGGGCAAGAGACCCAGTACTTC | CASSQGSGQETQYF
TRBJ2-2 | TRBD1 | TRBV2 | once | TGTGCCAGCAGTTCACAGGGGCTTGGCACCGGGGAGCTGTTTTTT | CASSSQGLGTGELFF
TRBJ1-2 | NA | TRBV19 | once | TGTGCCAGTAGTATAGGACAGATGGGTGGCTACACCTTC | CASSIGQMGGYTF
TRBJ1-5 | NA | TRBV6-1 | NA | TGTGCCAGCAGTGTCGCAGGGAGGGGCAATCAGCCCCAGCATTTT | CASSVAGRGNQPQHF
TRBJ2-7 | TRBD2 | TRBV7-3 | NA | TGTGCCAGCAGCTACCTAGCGGGAGGGCCCTACGAGCAGTACTTC | CASSYLAGGPYEQYF
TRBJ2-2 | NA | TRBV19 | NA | TGTGCCAGTACCCAAGGAGGGAGCACCGGGGAGCTGTTTTTT | CASTQGGSTGELFF
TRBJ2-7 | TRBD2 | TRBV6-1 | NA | TGTGCCAGCAGCCTGACGGGGGGAAGGTACGAGCAGTACTTC | CASSLTGGRYEQYF
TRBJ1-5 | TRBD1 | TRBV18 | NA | TGTGCCAGCTCAGCGACAGGGTCGGATCAGCCCCAGCATTTT | CASSATGSDQPQHF
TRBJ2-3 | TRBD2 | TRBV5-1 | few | TGCGCCAGCAGCTTGGGTAGCGGGGGGGATCTCATCACAGATACGCAGTATTTT | CASSLGSGGDLITDTQYF
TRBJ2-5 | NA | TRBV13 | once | TGTGCCAGCAGCTACCGCACTACTAGTTCGGAGACCCAGTACTTC | CASSYRTTSSETQYF
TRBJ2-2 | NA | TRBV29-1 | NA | TGCAGCGTTGAGGTCTCCAGGGTTACCGGGGAGCTGTTTTTT | CSVEVSRVTGELFF
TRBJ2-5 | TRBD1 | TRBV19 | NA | TGTGCCAGTAGTATTCCCCGGACAGGGATCTTGGCAGAGACCCAGTACTTC | CASSIPRTGILAETQYF
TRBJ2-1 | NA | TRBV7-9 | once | TGTGCCAGCAGCTTGGTTCTCTCCTCAGGGGAGGAGCAGTTCTTC | CASSLVLSSGEEQFF
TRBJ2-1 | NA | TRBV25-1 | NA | TGTGCCAGCAGTGACCCAGTGAAATCCTACAATGAGCAGTTCTTC | CASSDPVKSYNEQFF
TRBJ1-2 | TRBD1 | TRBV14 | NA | TGTGCCAGCGGGACAGGCTTCTATGGCTACACCTTC | CASGTGFYGYTF
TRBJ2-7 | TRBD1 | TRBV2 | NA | TGTGCCAGCTTATCCGACAGGGACCATGGCGAGCAGTACTTC | CASLSDRDHGEQYF
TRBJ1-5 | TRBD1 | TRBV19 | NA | TGTGCCAGTAAGGTGCAGGACAGGGTGGGGGTGGGGTCCCAGCATTTT | CASKVQDRVGVGSQHF